The 32 T cell receptor beta chains presented below share a single source sample, sequenced in a study of cytomegalovirus exposure and HLA in healthy donors. The PCR had 60 Vbeta and 13 Jbeta primers. The method was immunoSEQ multiplex PCR; TCRdb's version includes in-frame clones alone and lacks a portion of them. The data contain roughly 110,000 clones, more than 75% of them seen just once; the ten biggest clones take up 5% to 7%. Input material: PBMCs. These receptors all come from a woman between 50 and 59 years old in good health and CMV-seropositive.

The chain joins TRBV7-8 to TRBJ2-2, with 7 bases fitting TRBD1. From germline, CDR1 is SGHVS and CDR2 FQNEAQ. There are 17 residues in the CDR3. V lost 1 base and J lost 0; bases outside the gene matches: 5. Written as DNA, the CDR3 is TGTGCCAGCAGCTTAGGTTCGACAGGGCCGAACACCGGGGAGCTGTTTTTT. Translated: CASSLGSTGPNTGELFF.

The genes are TRBV5-1 and TRBJ1-1; TRBD1 aligns across 7 bases. CDR1 and CDR2 (germline): SGHRS, YFSETQ. This CDR3 has 13 residues. The V and J ends lost 4 bases and 7 bases, in that order; junction bases with no gene match: 7. CDR3 sequence (DNA): TGCGCCAGCAGCCGTGACAGGGCGGGTGAAGCTTTCTTT. Translation gives CASSRDRAGEAFF.

A single count supports this clone. The chain joins TRBV15 to TRBJ1-1, with D possibly being TRBD1 (6 bases). Looked up from germline, CDR1 is LNHNV and CDR2 is YYDKDF (reference sequence). This CDR3 contains 13 residues. The germline V and J ends were trimmed by 2 bases and 9 bases, with 13 bases remaining between them. The CDR3 reads CATSRSLQGKAFF. In DNA form, the CDR3 reads TGTGCCACCAGCAGATCCCTACAGGGAAAAGCTTTCTTT.

The chain combines TRBV5-1 with TRBJ1-1; tentative D call: TRBD1 (5 bases). In germline, CDR1 is SGHRS, CDR2 YFSETQ. Deletions cut 6 bases from V and 1 base from J, with 10 bases between. This CDR3 is 13 amino acids long. The DNA for the CDR3 is TGCGCCAGCACGTATGACAGGAACACTGAAGCTTTCTTT. This gives the protein CASTYDRNTEAFF.

The genes are TRBV18 and TRBJ1-3, with TRBD1 as a possible D gene (5 bases). Trimming removed 2 bases at V and 8 bases at J, with 16 bases between. CDR1 is KGHSH and CDR2 is LQKENI in the germline V gene. CDR3 length: 15 amino acids. CDR3 sequence (DNA): TGTGCCAGCTCACCATTGGACCGGGCGGGGGACACCATATATTTT. It codes for CASSPLDRAGDTIYF.

The gene calls are TRBV6-6 and TRBJ2-7, with 7 bases matching TRBD2. The CDR3 contains 16 residues. J gave up 4 bases and V 2 bases, and 11 bases lay outside the gene matches. Germline V lookup: CDR1 MNHNY, CDR2 SVGAGI (reference sequence). CDR3 in amino acids: CASSYGRGPTIYEQYF. The CDR3 DNA follows: TGTGCCAGCAGTTACGGGAGGGGACCCACGATTTACGAGCAGTACTTC.

The V gene is TRBV5-4, the J gene TRBJ2-2; D is uncertain. This CDR3 contains 16 residues. The V gene lost 2 bases and the J gene lost 0 bases, with 11 bases spanning the gap. Germline lookup yields CDR1 SGHNT and CDR2 YYREEE (reference sequence). CDR3 loop: CASSFGGAANTGELFF. The CDR3 DNA reads TGTGCCAGCAGCTTTGGTGGTGCGGCGAACACCGGGGAGCTGTTTTTT.

This chain links TRBV10-3 with TRBJ1-1; D remains unclear. CDR1 and CDR2 from the germline V gene are ENHRY and SYGVKD. The CDR3 length is 17 residues. V gave up 0 bases and J gave up 1 base, with 15 bases separating them. The CDR3 sequence: CAISESGFRHQNTEAFF. CDR3 DNA sequence: TGTGCCATCAGTGAGTCCGGGTTTCGGCACCAGAACACTGAAGCTTTCTTT.

This chain's CDR3 is CSVQGTYEQYF. The CDR3 coding sequence is TGCAGCGTCCAGGGTACCTACGAGCAGTACTTC. This rearrangement joins TRBV29-1 to TRBJ2-7; TRBD1 might be the D (5 bases). This CDR3 is built from 11 residues. Germline values: CDR1 SQVTM, CDR2 ANQGSEA. Trimming removed 6 bases from V and 2 bases from J, with 8 bases in between.

For the CDR3, the DNA is TGTGCCAGCAGTGAAATTAGCTCTGGGGCCAACGTCCTGACTTTC. It encodes CASSEISSGANVLTF. J is TRBJ2-6 and V is TRBV2; no definite D call. Germline V lookup: CDR1 SNHLY, CDR2 FYNNEI. This CDR3 is 15 amino acids long. With 2 bases removed from V and 0 bases from J, the gap between germline ends came to 5 bases. Using reference TRBV2 and TRBJ2-6 for the parts outside the CDR3, the full variable domain is EPEVTQTPSHQVTQMGQEVILRCVPISNHLYFYWYRQILGQKVEFLVSFYNNEISEKSEIFDDQFSVERPDGSNFTLKIRSTKLEDSAMYFCASSEISSGANVLTFGAGSRLTVL.

This rearrangement joins TRBV6-6 to TRBJ1-4; maybe TRBD1 (6 bases). V was shortened by 5 bases and J by 4 bases, with 14 bases between the two germline ends. Looked up from germline, CDR1 is MNHNY and CDR2 is SVGAGI (reference sequence). The CDR3 runs to 15 residues. The CDR3 loop reads CASSPIQGINEKLFF. CDR3 bases: TGTGCCAGCAGTCCGATACAGGGAATTAATGAAAAACTGTTTTTT.

This chain uses TRBV2 with TRBJ1-4; TRBD1 agrees at 10 bases. CDR3 length equals 16 residues. After removal of 4 bases from V and 7 bases from J, the junction contained 9 bases not matched to a gene. Germline loops: CDR1 SNHLY, CDR2 FYNNEI. CDR3 DNA: TGTGCCAGCAGTGCCCGACAGGGGGCGCTTGGTGAAAAACTGTTTTTT. This translates into CASSARQGALGEKLFF. The full variable domain, with the rest looked up from reference TRBV2 and TRBJ1-4, is EPEVTQTPSHQVTQMGQEVILRCVPISNHLYFYWYRQILGQKVEFLVSFYNNEISEKSEIFDDQFSVERPDGSNFTLKIRSTKLEDSAMYFCASSARQGALGEKLFFGSGTQLSVL.

The gene calls are TRBV29-1 and TRBJ2-7, with 14 bases matching TRBD2. This CDR3 comprises 14 residues. Germline V gene lookup returns CDR1 SQVTM and CDR2 ANQGSEA. J lost 0 bases, V lost 6 bases, and 1 base had no gene match. The chain's CDR3 is CSVGLAGDSYEQYF. The DNA of the CDR3 is TGCAGCGTGGGACTAGCGGGGGACTCCTACGAGCAGTACTTC.

This clone has only a few counts. The CDR3 DNA is TGTGCCAGCAGCGTAGGAGGTAGCGGTTCCTACAATGAGCAGTTCTTC. This codes for CASSVGGSGSYNEQFF. V and J are TRBV9 and TRBJ2-1; D possibly corresponds to TRBD2 (6 bases). The CDR3 consists of 16 residues. The V end lost 0 bases, the J end lost 1 base, and 11 bases lay between the germline ends. Germline loops: CDR1 SGDLS, CDR2 YYNGEE.

V is TRBV7-2 and J is TRBJ2-1; 8 bases fit TRBD1. V lost 5 bases, J lost 7 bases, and 19 bases stayed unmatched. This CDR3 comprises 18 residues. Germline assignment: CDR1 SGHTA and CDR2 FQGNSA. The CDR3 is CASSLTGGALTIVNEQFF. The CDR3 DNA reads as TGTGCCAGCAGCCTCACAGGGGGTGCCCTTACTATAGTGAATGAGCAGTTCTTC.

This chain uses TRBV6-1 with TRBJ2-1, with D perhaps TRBD2 (5 bases). The CDR3 consists of 17 residues. V shed 4 bases and J shed 0 bases, with 16 bases lying between them. The V gene's germline CDR1 is MNHNS and CDR2 SASEGT. The CDR3: CASSARDGLSSYNEQFF. DNA of the CDR3: TGTGCCAGCAGTGCCCGAGACGGACTTAGCTCCTACAATGAGCAGTTCTTC.

This clone showed up just a few times. The chain is built from TRBV6-5 and TRBJ1-2, with a weak D call TRBD1 (5 bases). CDR3 length: 13 residues. Germline-derived CDR1 and CDR2 are MNHEY and SVGAGI. V lost 4 bases and J lost 6, with 12 bases in between. The DNA for the CDR3 is TGTGCCAGCAGTTTGAGCCACAGGAATGGCTACACCTTC. As protein: CASSLSHRNGYTF.

In DNA form, the CDR3 reads TGTGCCAGTAGTGGCGGGGGCCCTCACTTAAACTCTGGGGCCAACGTCCTGACTTTC. Its translation is CASSGGGPHLNSGANVLTF. The chain links TRBV19 to TRBJ2-6; a weak D match, TRBD2 (7 bases). The CDR3 is 19 amino acids. Germline values: CDR1 LNHDA, CDR2 SQIVND (reference sequence). V was shortened by 5 bases and J by 0 bases, with 20 bases between the two germline ends.

The rearrangement joins TRBV28 to TRBJ1-2, with a weak D call TRBD1 (6 bases). CDR1 and CDR2 (germline): MDHEN, SYDVKM. This CDR3 has 15 amino acids. The germline V and J ends were trimmed by 2 bases and 4 bases, with 14 bases remaining between them. The CDR3 nucleotides read TGTGCCAGCAGTTTACGCGTGACAGGCCCCTATGGCTACACCTTC. Translated: CASSLRVTGPYGYTF.

The J gene is TRBJ2-3, the V gene TRBV7-9; tentative D call: TRBD1 (5 bases). The CDR3 has 15 amino acids. The V end lost 2 bases, the J end lost 4 bases, and 13 bases lay between the germline ends. Germline lookup yields CDR1 SEHNR and CDR2 FQNEAQ (reference sequence). This chain's CDR3 is CASSLSRAKADTQYF. The CDR3 DNA sequence: TGTGCCAGCAGCTTAAGCAGGGCAAAGGCAGATACGCAGTATTTT.

V and J are TRBV5-1 and TRBJ2-2; 7 bases agree with TRBD2. Germline V lookup: CDR1 SGHRS, CDR2 YFSETQ. V lost 6 bases, J lost 6 bases, and 14 bases stayed unmatched. This CDR3 spans 16 amino acids. The CDR3 DNA is TGCGCCAGCACCTTATCCCGAGCGGGGTCCCCCGGGGAGCTGTTTTTT. Translation: CASTLSRAGSPGELFF.

The rearrangement uses TRBV4-3 and TRBJ1-1, with a weak D call TRBD1 (6 bases). This CDR3 is 16 amino acids long. Trimming pared 3 bases from V and 7 bases from J, leaving 21 bases between. The germline V gene encodes CDR1 LGHNA and CDR2 YSLEER. CDR3 sequence: CASSQTFIGRQVEAFF. CDR3 DNA: TGCGCCAGCAGCCAGACGTTCATCGGTCGACAGGTTGAAGCTTTCTTT.

V gene TRBV7-3 combines with J gene TRBJ2-1; D is perhaps TRBD1 (5 bases). The CDR3 spans 13 residues. Per germline, CDR1 SGHTA and CDR2 FQGTGA. Trimming left V 5 bases short and J 4 bases short, with 9 bases between. The CDR3 DNA sequence: TGTGCCAGCAGCCCCCAGGGTTACAATGAGCAGTTCTTC. It encodes CASSPQGYNEQFF.

In its sample, this clone was seen a few times. The chain joins TRBV9 to TRBJ2-1; 7 bases match TRBD2. V was clipped by 4 bases and J by 0 bases; unmatched bases: 7. The CDR3 spans 16 residues. The germline gives CDR1 SGDLS, CDR2 YYNGEE. CDR3 sequence (DNA): TGTGCCAGCAGCTACTCGGGGGGTAGCTCCTACAATGAGCAGTTCTTC. Protein: CASSYSGGSSYNEQFF.

V gene TRBV7-3 combines with J gene TRBJ1-2, with 12 bases lining up with TRBD1. Germline CDR1 and CDR2: SGHTA and FQGTGA. The CDR3 loop spans 17 amino acids. V dropped 5 bases and J dropped 8; count of bases not matched to a gene: 15. Written as DNA, the CDR3 is TGTGCCAGCAGCCCCTTTCCTCCGGGACAGGGGGCCGAAGGCTACACCTTC. As protein: CASSPFPPGQGAEGYTF.

This chain connects TRBV28 to TRBJ2-7; TRBD1 matches 7 bases. The V segment lost 4 bases and the J segment 2 bases; nucleotides outside the gene matches: 8. The germline gives CDR1 MDHEN, CDR2 SYDVKM. The CDR3 has 15 amino acids. In DNA, the CDR3 is TGTGCCAGCAGTTACACAGGGGCAGGGCCCTACGAGCAGTACTTC. It specifies CASSYTGAGPYEQYF. The full variable domain, with the rest looked up from reference TRBV28 and TRBJ2-7, is DVKVTQSSRYLVKRTGEKVFLECVQDMDHENMFWYRQDPGLGLRLIYFSYDVKMKEKGDIPEGYSVSREKKERFSLILESASTNQTSMYLCASSYTGAGPYEQYFGPGTRLTVT.

The chain is built from TRBV28 and TRBJ1-2; the D is unclear. Germline V gene data show CDR1 as MDHEN and CDR2 as SYDVKM. CDR3 length equals 13 residues. Trimming pared 2 bases from V and 7 bases from J, leaving 11 bases between. This chain's CDR3 is CASSLRGLAGYTF. As DNA, the CDR3 is TGTGCCAGCAGTTTACGCGGGCTGGCTGGCTACACCTTC.

This clone came up a few times. The chain couples TRBV2 to TRBJ1-2, with 7 bases lining up with TRBD1. The CDR3 totals 16 residues. From germline, CDR1 is SNHLY and CDR2 FYNNEI. V shed 5 bases and J 6 bases; nucleotides not matched to a gene: 15. Here the CDR3 DNA reads TGTGCCAGCAGTATCTTACTCCGGGACAGAGCAAATGGCTACACCTTC. Protein: CASSILLRDRANGYTF.

The chain joins TRBV18 to TRBJ2-5; D is undetermined. The DNA end lines up better with TRBJ2-7; the J call may be wrong. Germline CDR1 and CDR2: KGHSH and LQKENI. This CDR3 contains 12 residues. In nucleotides, the CDR3 is TGTGCCAGCTCACCCGAGTCCTACGAGCAGTACTTC. It codes for CASSPESYEQYF.

The chain employs TRBV2 and TRBJ1-6; TRBD1 matches at 10 bases. This CDR3 is built from 13 residues. Losses at the gene ends were 4 bases for V and 10 bases for J; bases not matched to a gene: 1. The germline gives CDR1 SNHLY, CDR2 FYNNEI. Here the CDR3 DNA reads TGTGCCAGCAGTGGGGACAGGGGCTCACCCCTCCACTTT. Its translation is CASSGDRGSPLHF.

The chain is built from TRBV19 and TRBJ1-5; 10 bases are a match to TRBD1. The V segment lost 11 bases and the J segment 3 bases; nucleotides outside the gene matches: 7. The CDR3 contains 14 residues. The germline gives CDR1 LNHDA, CDR2 SQIVND (reference sequence). The CDR3 sequence is CAGRGTGDNQPQHF. CDR3 nucleotide sequence: TGTGCCGGACGAGGGACAGGGGACAATCAGCCCCAGCATTTT.

This chain uses TRBV9 with TRBJ1-2; TRBD1 matches at 7 bases. In germline, CDR1 is SGDLS, CDR2 YYNGEE. J was trimmed by 5 bases and V by 0 bases; bases with no gene match: 1. This CDR3 contains 13 residues. In DNA form, the CDR3 reads TGTGCCAGCAGCGTAGGACAGGGATATGGCTACACCTTC. Encoded protein: CASSVGQGYGYTF.